This TCR beta chain was sequenced in a study of cytomegalovirus exposure and HLA in healthy donors (dated by TCRdb to 2017 to 2019). Regarding the study in general: According to a later analysis, the approximately 130 validation repertoires were produced on the same platform as the roughly 600 repertoires of the first cohort. The study was designed to test whether signatures of past pathogen exposure could be identified by cataloging public T cell receptors. Along with the roughly 710-subject first cohort, a separate validation cohort of over a hundred different subjects was used. The study combined high-throughput TCR immunosequencing, statistical association of individual TCRs with disease status, and machine learning to predict cytomegalovirus infection status.

The donors belonged to the validation cohort of roughly 120 subjects, which was separate from the roughly 700-subject first cohort. Looking up the germline V gene yields CDR1 SGHRS and CDR2 YFSETQ. There are 16 amino acids in the CDR3, from cysteine to phenylalanine inclusive. Only the CDR3 portion is preserved as DNA: 48 bases, with reading frame beginning at the first base. The germline ends are 18 bases apart after V is trimmed by 6 bases and J by 2 bases. The library came from the immunoSEQ multiplex PCR assay. The study's processing was this. A statistical classification framework was built to diagnose cytomegalovirus status from the catalog of TCR beta chain sequences. TCRdb retrieved this table from immuneACCESS and kept in-frame rearrangements only. Not all clones are present; in checked studies, unresolved V genes account for under half, and no reason is known for the remainder. V, J and clone size reflect that table, while D and trimming were determined from the DNA. Across this sample there are under 50,000 clones, with roughly 93% seen only once. Together, the top ten hold over 2% of the sample.

In the case of this clone: Its antigen remains unidentified. Within one base of it there is no much larger clone, and no base qualities were kept.

Study-wide findings and limitations: The classifier was reported to diagnose cytomegalovirus status with high specificity and sensitivity in both the original and validation cohorts. The validation cohort had no HLA typing available for a later analysis, so co-occurrence within that cohort was assessed over all 120 repertoires. Subsequent analysis determined that TCRs grouped into clusters in the first cohort also showed a tendency toward co-occurrence across the roughly 120 validation repertoires, and 94% of cluster scores exceeded 0. In vitro tests confirmed that a few of the cytomegalovirus-associated TCR beta chains recognize cytomegalovirus antigens. It was suggested by the authors that the approach could potentially be generalized to other disease states and immunological phenotypes. Across donors, most TCR sequences were observed very rarely, whereas some public TCRs were present in many individuals. A total of fewer than 200 TCR beta chains were listed by the study as associated with cytomegalovirus.

The clonotype originates from a woman between 18 and 29 years old in good health and CMV-seronegative. The sequenced material came from PBMCs. Recombination linked TRBV5-1 to TRBJ1-3; D gene: possibly TRBD1, on 6 matching bases. The CDR3 protein: CASIHITGKTGNTIYF. The bases read TGCGCCAGCATCCATATCACAGGGAAGACTGGAAACACCATATATTTT.